Below are 21 T cell receptor beta chains sequenced from a single sample in a study of blood T cell repertoires in COVID-19. Profiled with immunoSEQ multiplex PCR; TCRdb holds only in-frame clones, not every one. Of some 290,000 clones in the sample, roughly 87% are singletons; the top ten hold over 2%. Sequencing used peripheral blood. These TCRs come from a woman aged 45-65 years who had recovered from COVID-19.

The rearrangement joins TRBV19 to TRBJ2-7, with 7 nucleotides matching TRBD2. The ends lost 2 bases at V and 3 bases at J; junction bases unmatched: 4. CDR1 and CDR2 from the germline V gene are LNHDA and SQIVND (reference sequence). The CDR3 sequence is 14 residues long. The CDR3 sequence is CASSIWGGRYEQYF. The CDR3 region has the DNA TGTGCCAGTAGTATATGGGGGGGTCGCTACGAGCAGTACTTC.

The rearrangement joins TRBV29-1 to TRBJ2-7; 8 bases map to TRBD1. V was pared by 6 bases and J by 2 bases, with 6 bases of the junction left unmatched. Germline loops: CDR1 SQVTM, CDR2 ANQGSEA. This CDR3 is 13 amino acids long. The CDR3 nucleotides are TGCAGCGTCCAGAGGGACAGGACCTACGAGCAGTACTTC. This codes for CSVQRDRTYEQYF.

J is TRBJ2-3 and V is TRBV30, with 9 bases matching TRBD1. Germline-derived CDR1 and CDR2 are GTSNPN and SVGIG (reference sequence). With 2 bases clipped from V and 3 bases from J, the junction kept 6 bases outside the gene matches. This CDR3 is 15 amino acids long. CDR3 residues: CAWSLTGGMTDTQYF. The DNA for the CDR3 is TGTGCCTGGAGTCTCACAGGGGGCATGACAGATACGCAGTATTTT.

This chain links TRBV29-1 with TRBJ2-1, with 8 bases lining up with TRBD1. V dropped 7 bases and J dropped 9; count of bases not matched to a gene: 11. This CDR3 contains 13 residues. The germline V gene encodes CDR1 SQVTM and CDR2 ANQGSEA. CDR3 protein: CSAGTGEGAEQFF. The CDR3 bases are TGCAGCGCAGGGACAGGTGAGGGTGCTGAGCAGTTCTTC.

The rearrangement links TRBV6-2 or TRBV6-3 to TRBJ1-2; no reliable D call. The CDR3 totals 11 residues. V was pared by 6 bases and J by 6 bases, with 8 bases between. CDR1 is MNHEY, CDR2 SVGEGT, per germline. The CDR3 protein is CASSPGDGYTF. CDR3 coding DNA: TGTGCCAGCAGCCCCGGGGATGGCTACACCTTC.

This chain joins TRBV7-2 and TRBJ2-3, with 10 bases identical to TRBD1. Trimming took 7 bases from V and 0 from J; bases not matched to a gene: 13. The CDR3 totals 18 residues. CDR1 and CDR2 from the germline V gene are SGHTA and FQGNSA. The CDR3 region has the DNA TGTGCCAGCATCCCCGGGACAGGGGTACCGGGAAGCACAGATACGCAGTATTTT. This gives the protein CASIPGTGVPGSTDTQYF.

The chain employs TRBV5-8 and TRBJ1-5, with unresolved D. The CDR3 has 14 residues. V lost 0 bases to trimming and J lost 11 bases, with 15 bases between them. Looked up from germline, CDR1 is SGHTS and CDR2 is YDEGEE. The CDR3: CASSLGVVGMTQHF. CDR3 bases: TGTGCCAGCAGCTTGGGGGTCGTGGGCATGACCCAGCATTTT. The entire variable domain, with the rest obtained from reference TRBV5-8 and TRBJ1-5, is as follows: EAGVTQSPTHLIKTRGQQATLRCSPISGHTSVYWYQQALGLGLQFLLWYDEGEERNRGNFPPRFSGRQFPNYSSELNVNALELEDSALYLCASSLGVVGMTQHFGDGTRLSIL.

This chain uses TRBV7-9 with TRBJ2-1; 7 bases are shared with TRBD2. The germline gives CDR1 SEHNR, CDR2 FQNEAQ (reference sequence). This CDR3 comprises 17 residues. With 8 bases clipped from V and 0 bases from J, the junction kept 13 bases outside the gene matches. CDR3 protein: CASARLAAISSYNEQFF. CDR3 nucleotides: TGTGCCAGCGCTAGACTAGCAGCCATTAGCTCCTACAATGAGCAGTTCTTC.

The chain carries TRBV5-1 and TRBJ2-1; 11 bases agree with TRBD2. The CDR3 loop spans 18 amino acids. With 0 bases clipped from V and 5 bases from J, the junction kept 10 bases outside the gene matches. Germline CDR1 SGHRS, CDR2 YFSETQ. The CDR3 reads CASSLGVAGGLENNEQFF. The DNA of the CDR3 is TGCGCCAGCAGCTTGGGGGTAGCGGGAGGGCTTGAGAACAATGAGCAGTTCTTC.

The rearrangement joins TRBV5-1 to TRBJ1-2; D not resolved. Trimming took off 0 bases at V and 2 bases at J, with 5 bases between the two ends. The CDR3 has 13 amino acids. Germline-derived CDR1 and CDR2 are SGHRS and YFSETQ. The CDR3 coding sequence is TGCGCCAGCAGCTTGGAACGGAACTATGGCTACACCTTC. Translated, it gives CASSLERNYGYTF. The whole variable domain, filled in from reference TRBV5-1 and TRBJ1-2, reads KAGVTQTPRYLIKTRGQQVTLSCSPISGHRSVSWYQQTPGQGLQFLFEYFSETQRNKGNFPGRFSGRQFSNSRSEMNVSTLELGDSALYLCASSLERNYGYTFGSGTRLTVV.

This chain joins TRBV5-1 and TRBJ2-7; TRBD1 might be the D (6 bases). Germline assignment: CDR1 SGHRS and CDR2 YFSETQ. Trimming took off 1 base at V and 1 base at J, with 15 bases between the two ends. The CDR3 sequence is 16 residues long. This CDR3 reads CASSLRAGQTSYEQYF. CDR3 bases: TGCGCCAGCAGCTTGCGGGCTGGACAGACTTCCTACGAGCAGTACTTC.

This clone was seen more than once but under ten times. The chain employs TRBV6-5 and TRBJ2-7; D may be TRBD2 (5 bases). Trimming stripped 2 bases from V and 2 bases from J, with 10 bases between. Germline V gene lookup returns CDR1 MNHEY and CDR2 SVGAGI. This CDR3 is built from 14 residues. CDR3 residues: CASSYKADTYEQYF. The DNA for the CDR3 is TGTGCCAGCAGTTACAAAGCGGATACCTACGAGCAGTACTTC.

V usage is TRBV30 and J usage is TRBJ2-5, with TRBD2 as a possible D gene (6 bases). This CDR3 has 15 residues. The V gene lost 0 bases and the J gene lost 4 bases, with 15 bases spanning the gap. Germline loops: CDR1 GTSNPN, CDR2 SVGIG (reference sequence). CDR3 sequence (DNA): TGTGCCTGGAGTGTCGGGGACTCGGGGCGAGAGACCCAGTACTTC. This gives the protein CAWSVGDSGRETQYF. Filled out from reference TRBV30 and TRBJ2-5, the complete variable domain reads SQTIHQWPATLVQPVGSPLSLECTVEGTSNPNLYWYRQAAGRGLQLLFYSVGIGQISSEVPQNLSASRPQDRQFILSSKKLLLSDSGFYLCAWSVGDSGRETQYFGPGTRLLVL.

This rearrangement joins TRBV19 to TRBJ1-5, with 10 bases aligning to TRBD1. Germline CDR1 reads LNHDA; CDR2 reads SQIVND (reference sequence). The CDR3 has 19 amino acids. J gave up 0 bases and V 3 bases, and 11 bases lay outside the gene matches. This chain's CDR3 is CASSIPAGQGLYSNQPQHF. The CDR3 DNA follows: TGTGCCAGTAGTATTCCCGCGGGACAGGGGCTCTATAGCAATCAGCCCCAGCATTTT. The variable domain in full, with the rest retrieved from reference TRBV19 and TRBJ1-5, is DGGITQSPKYLFRKEGQNVTLSCEQNLNHDAMYWYRQDPGQGLRLIYYSQIVNDFQKGDIAEGYSVSREKKESFPLTVTSAQKNPTAFYLCASSIPAGQGLYSNQPQHFGDGTRLSIL.

The sample holds one count of this clone. V gene TRBV18 combines with J gene TRBJ1-3, with D tentatively TRBD1 (6 bases). Trimming stripped 3 bases from V and 10 bases from J, with 19 bases between. Germline CDR1 and CDR2: KGHSH and LQKENI. This CDR3 region has 15 residues. CDR3 coding DNA: TGTGCCAGCTCACCTGGCCCAGGGGAAGAAGGAACCATATATTTT. It encodes CASSPGPGEEGTIYF.

The rearrangement uses TRBV28 and TRBJ1-4, with D possibly being TRBD1 (5 bases). V was shortened by 3 bases and J by 3 bases, with 11 bases between the two germline ends. CDR3 length: 15 residues. CDR1 MDHEN and CDR2 SYDVKM come from the germline V gene. CDR3 DNA sequence: TGTGCCAGCAGTTTGGGGGGGAGGCCTAATGAAAAACTGTTTTTT. This codes for CASSLGGRPNEKLFF.

The chain has TRBV5-4 and TRBJ2-1, with 10 bases aligning to TRBD1. With V trimmed by 4 bases and J by 10 bases, 17 bases remained unmatched. Per germline, CDR1 SGHNT and CDR2 YYREEE (reference sequence). This CDR3 contains 17 residues. CDR3 sequence (DNA): TGTGCCAGCAGCAACGACAGGGGGCATCCCTCAATTAGGGAGCAGTTCTTC. It is translated as CASSNDRGHPSIREQFF.

The chain recombines TRBV10-3 with TRBJ1-1; D is uncertain. Germline V gene lookup returns CDR1 ENHRY and CDR2 SYGVKD. The CDR3 is 15 residues long. Trimming removed 2 bases at V and 0 bases at J, with 10 bases between. The CDR3 sequence is CAISEPGGMNTEAFF. CDR3 bases: TGTGCCATCAGTGAGCCAGGCGGGATGAACACTGAAGCTTTCTTT.

V gene TRBV5-6 combines with J gene TRBJ1-2; D remains unclear. Per germline, CDR1 SGHDT and CDR2 YYEEEE. V lost 0 bases and J 8 bases, leaving 11 bases between the germline ends. This CDR3 contains 13 residues. The CDR3 DNA is TGTGCCAGCAGCTTGGCTCTCCCTAGGGGCTACACCTTC. Translating it yields CASSLALPRGYTF.

The V gene is TRBV6-5, the J gene TRBJ1-2, with D maybe TRBD1 (5 bases). Trimming pared 5 bases from V and 4 bases from J, leaving 14 bases between. The CDR3 covers 14 residues. Germline V CDR1 and CDR2: MNHEY, SVGAGI. As DNA, the CDR3 is TGTGCCAGCAGTCCGTCTCCGGGACTCTATGGCTACACCTTC. Protein sequence: CASSPSPGLYGYTF.

In this sample, this clone turned up once. The chain joins TRBV6-1 to TRBJ2-3; D ambiguous. The V gene's germline CDR1 is MNHNS and CDR2 SASEGT. The CDR3 totals 15 residues. Trimming stripped 2 bases from V and 1 base from J, with 10 bases between. The CDR3 DNA is TGTGCCAGCAGTGAAATCGGAGATGGCACAGATACGCAGTATTTT. It is translated as CASSEIGDGTDTQYF.